Listed here are 21 T cell receptor beta chains from one sample, sequenced in a study of control samples from healthy donors and cancer patients (TCRdb year 2020). The library was made by the immunoSEQ multiplex PCR assay. Sourced from immuneACCESS, this table was stored by TCRdb with only in-frame sequences that have V and J called. A share of the clones is absent; for the studies checked, an unresolved V gene accounts for under half, and the remainder has no known explanation. The sample yields fewer than 65,000 clones; more than 70% were counted once. The top ten hold roughly 1.5% of the sample. Sequencing was performed on PBMCs. These receptors all come from a man aged 35-49 years with colorectal cancer.

This clone showed up just once. The chain uses TRBV4-3 and TRBJ2-3; TRBD2 aligns across 10 bases. The V and J ends lost 4 bases and 10 bases, in that order; junction bases with no gene match: 5. The CDR3 consists of 13 residues. Per the germline V gene, CDR1 is LGHNA and CDR2 is YSLEER. The CDR3 DNA reads TGCGCCAGCAGCCCCCTAGCGGGAGTGGCGCAGTATTTT. It encodes CASSPLAGVAQYF.

This clone came up once. V gene TRBV5-4 combines with J gene TRBJ2-3; D may be TRBD1 (5 bases). From germline, CDR1 is SGHNT and CDR2 YYREEE (reference sequence). V was shortened by 0 bases and J by 0 bases, with 8 bases between the two germline ends. The CDR3 length is 15 residues. The CDR3 is CASSLVAGSTDTQYF. The CDR3 coding sequence is TGTGCCAGCAGCTTGGTGGCAGGGAGCACAGATACGCAGTATTTT. Looking up the rest from reference TRBV5-4 and TRBJ2-3 gives the full variable domain: ETGVTQSPTHLIKTRGQQVTLRCSSQSGHNTVSWYQQALGQGPQFIFQYYREEENGRGNFPPRFSGLQFPNYSSELNVNALELDDSALYLCASSLVAGSTDTQYFGPGTRLTVL.

J is TRBJ2-6 and V is TRBV27; 10 positions agree with TRBD1. With V trimmed by 0 bases and J by 2 bases, 1 base remained unmatched. The germline gives CDR1 MNHEY, CDR2 SMNVEV (reference sequence). This CDR3 has 17 residues. CDR3 sequence reads: CASSLSDRGAGANVLTF. The DNA of the CDR3 is TGTGCCAGCAGTTTATCGGACAGGGGGGCTGGGGCCAACGTCCTGACTTTC. Full variable domain (rest looked up from reference TRBV27 and TRBJ2-6): EAQVTQNPRYLITVTGKKLTVTCSQNMNHEYMSWYRQDPGLGLRQIYYSMNVEVTDKGDVPEGYKVSRKEKRNFPLILESPSPNQTSLYFCASSLSDRGAGANVLTFGAGSRLTVL.

The chain has TRBV24-1 and TRBJ1-5, with TRBD1 matching over 7 bases. The CDR3 is 16 residues long. Trimming removed 9 bases from V and 0 bases from J; junction bases left unmatched: 10. Germline values: CDR1 KGHDR, CDR2 SFDVKD. The CDR3 DNA reads TGTGCCACCCCGACGGAGGGGGCGAATAGCAATCAGCCCCAGCATTTT. It is translated as CATPTEGANSNQPQHF.

The CDR3 DNA reads as TGTGCCAGCAGTTACTCCTCGGCGATGCCAGCTTTCTTT. Its translation: CASSYSSAMPAFF. The chain recombines TRBV6-5 with TRBJ1-1; D ambiguous. CDR1 MNHEY and CDR2 SVGAGI come from the germline V gene. Trimming removed 0 bases from V and 10 bases from J, with 12 bases in between. CDR3 length equals 13 residues.

This chain connects TRBV14 to TRBJ2-3, with TRBD2 identical over 13 bases. This CDR3 comprises 15 residues. The germline CDR1 and CDR2 sequences are SGHDN and FVKESK. J gave up 10 bases and V 4 bases, and 8 bases lay outside the gene matches. This chain's CDR3 is CASSPRGLAGSPQYF. CDR3 bases: TGTGCCAGCAGCCCTCGGGGACTAGCGGGATCCCCGCAGTATTTT. Complete variable domain (other parts from reference TRBV14 and TRBJ2-3): EAGVTQFPSHSVIEKGQTVTLRCDPISGHDNLYWYRRVMGKEIKFLLHFVKESKQDESGMPNNRFLAERTGGTYSTLKVQPAELEDSGVYFCASSPRGLAGSPQYFGPGTRLTVL.

V is TRBV5-1 and J is TRBJ2-1, with D possibly TRBD2 on 5 matching bases. The germline V gene encodes CDR1 SGHRS and CDR2 YFSETQ. The CDR3 runs to 15 residues. V gave up 3 bases and J gave up 0 bases, with 10 bases separating them. The CDR3 loop reads CASSSLGDSYNEQFF. The CDR3 DNA is TGCGCCAGCAGCTCGCTGGGAGACTCCTACAATGAGCAGTTCTTC.

The table lists this clone with a count of one. This chain joins TRBV27 and TRBJ2-7; D unresolved. The germline V and J ends were trimmed by 2 bases and 2 bases, with 10 bases remaining between them. CDR1 and CDR2 (germline): MNHEY, SMNVEV (reference sequence). This CDR3 is 14 amino acids long. The CDR3 bases are TGTGCCAGCAGTTTACGGACGCCGACCTACGAGCAGTACTTC. It encodes CASSLRTPTYEQYF.

J is TRBJ1-2 and V is TRBV24-1; 7 bases are shared with TRBD1. Germline loops: CDR1 KGHDR, CDR2 SFDVKD. The CDR3 sequence is 13 residues long. J lost 6 bases, V lost 4 bases, and 4 bases had no gene match. CDR3 sequence reads: CATSDRGRNGYTF. The DNA of the CDR3 is TGTGCCACCAGTGACAGGGGGAGGAATGGCTACACCTTC.

The gene calls are TRBV5-1 and TRBJ2-2; D is uncertain. The CDR3 is 14 residues long. Germline CDR1 SGHRS, CDR2 YFSETQ. Trimming took 4 bases from V and 3 from J, leaving 10 bases between them. CDR3: CASSIRTDTGELFF. The CDR3 DNA reads TGCGCCAGCAGCATCCGAACAGACACCGGGGAGCTGTTTTTT.

The CDR3 DNA is TGCGCCAGCAGTGAGATTCGCTTCGGGAGGGAATACACCGGGGAGCTGTTTTTT. Amino acid sequence: CASSEIRFGREYTGELFF. The rearrangement joins TRBV10-1 to TRBJ2-2; 8 bases match TRBD2. The junction had 11 bases not matched to a gene; V was cut back by 2 bases and J by 3 bases. Germline V gives CDR1 WNHNN, CDR2 SYGVQD (reference sequence). The CDR3 contains 18 residues.

This chain joins TRBV10-2 and TRBJ1-5, with D maybe TRBD1 (5 bases). The CDR3 covers 13 residues. CDR1 and CDR2 (germline): WSHSY, SAAADI. V was shortened by 4 bases and J by 4 bases, with 8 bases between the two germline ends. The CDR3 coding sequence is TGCGCCAGCAGTGGTCAGGGTAATCAGCCCCAGCATTTT. Translating gives CASSGQGNQPQHF.

The chain combines TRBV7-2 with TRBJ2-7; 8 bases are a match to TRBD2. Germline CDR1 and CDR2: SGHTA and FQGNSA. This CDR3 has 13 residues. Trimming cost V 4 bases and J 3 bases; bases outside gene matches: 2. This chain's CDR3 is CASSSSGYYEQYF. DNA for the CDR3: TGTGCCAGCAGCTCTAGCGGGTACTACGAGCAGTACTTC. The whole variable domain, filled in from reference TRBV7-2 and TRBJ2-7, reads GAGVSQSPSNKVTEKGKDVELRCDPISGHTALYWYRQSLGQGLEFLIYFQGNSAPDKSGLPSDRFSAERTGGSVSTLTIQRTQQEDSAVYLCASSSSGYYEQYFGPGTRLTVT.

This clone was counted a single time. The V gene is TRBV3-1 (or the pseudogene TRBV3-2), the J gene TRBJ2-1; 7 positions agree with TRBD2. In germline, CDR1 is LGHDT, CDR2 YNNKEL (reference sequence). This CDR3 contains 21 residues. J gave up 1 base and V 4 bases, and 22 bases lay outside the gene matches. The CDR3 nucleotides are TGTGCCAGCAGCCTTGGGACCAGCGGGAAGTCTACTGGTACATCCTACAATGAGCAGTTCTTC. Its protein product is CASSLGTSGKSTGTSYNEQFF.

The gene calls are TRBV19 and TRBJ1-5; 7 nucleotides agree with TRBD1. J gave up 4 bases and V 3 bases, and 6 bases lay outside the gene matches. The CDR3 is 15 amino acids. From germline, CDR1 is LNHDA and CDR2 SQIVND (reference sequence). This CDR3 is CASSIQGQLNQPQHF. Written as DNA, the CDR3 is TGTGCCAGTAGTATTCAGGGACAGCTTAATCAGCCCCAGCATTTT.

This clone was detected once. J is TRBJ1-1 and V is TRBV27; no definite D call. Looked up from germline, CDR1 is MNHEY and CDR2 is SMNVEV (reference sequence). V was trimmed by 5 bases and J by 6 bases, leaving 22 bases between them. CDR3 size: 16 residues. CDR3 nucleotides: TGTGCCAGCAGTACCCCCCGCGGGTCCCTACTCTCTGAAGCTTTCTTT. Encoded protein: CASSTPRGSLLSEAFF.

The chain uses TRBV6-5 and TRBJ2-5; weak D call: TRBD2 (6 bases). V was cut by 6 bases and J by 0 bases, with 14 bases left in between. In germline, CDR1 is MNHEY, CDR2 SVGAGI. The CDR3 consists of 15 residues. CDR3 amino acids: CASRADGRYQETQYF. CDR3 nucleotide sequence: TGTGCCAGCAGGGCCGATGGGAGGTACCAAGAGACCCAGTACTTC.

The chain joins TRBV4-1 to TRBJ2-1; 11 bases are a match to TRBD2. V was clipped by 2 bases and J by 9 bases; unmatched bases: 9. Germline V gene data show CDR1 as MGHRA and CDR2 as YSYEKL. There are 16 residues in the CDR3. CDR3 residues: CASSQSFLAGGSEQFF. As DNA, the CDR3 is TGCGCCAGCAGCCAATCTTTTCTAGCGGGAGGCAGTGAGCAGTTCTTC.

The gene calls are TRBV19 and TRBJ2-1, with TRBD2 matching over 11 bases. V was clipped by 7 bases and J by 5 bases; unmatched bases: 1. The germline V gene has CDR1 LNHDA and CDR2 SQIVND (reference sequence). The length of the CDR3 is 13 residues. The CDR3 region has the DNA TGTGCCAGTACGACTAGCGGGAACAATGAGCAGTTCTTC. It specifies CASTTSGNNEQFF.

V and J are TRBV7-9 and TRBJ2-5, with TRBD2 matching 7 bases. Germline CDR1 reads SEHNR; CDR2 reads FQNEAQ (reference sequence). Trimming at V came to 1 base and at J to 6 bases, leaving 11 bases not matched to a gene. The CDR3 length is 16 residues. This CDR3 reads CASSLVRGGIRQTQYF. The CDR3, as DNA: TGTGCCAGCAGCTTAGTTAGGGGAGGGATCCGTCAGACCCAGTACTTC.

The V gene is TRBV4-3, the J gene TRBJ1-1; the D is unclear. Per germline, CDR1 LGHNA and CDR2 YSLEER. The CDR3 extends over 13 amino acids. V shed 2 bases and J shed 6 bases, with 10 bases lying between them. The CDR3 DNA reads TGCGCCAGCAGCCAACCTGGAATCGCTGAAGCTTTCTTT. Translated: CASSQPGIAEAFF.